The source of this T cell receptor beta chain is a study of blood T cell repertoires in COVID-19. Looking at the study overall: T cells, B-cell-depleted T cells, or PBMCs supplied cDNA or gDNA.

The germline V and J ends were trimmed by 4 bases and 5 bases, with 18 bases remaining between them. Per germline, CDR1 SGHRS and CDR2 YFSETQ. The CDR3 contains 15 residues. Profiling relied on immunoSEQ multiplex PCR, and the TCRdb table lists in-frame clones only, not all of them. Here the sample spans about 300,000 clones, around nine tenths being singletons. In assigning cohorts, the study relied on participant-reported clinical history. Two negative PCRs, clearance, or symptom resolution characterized the recovered Cohort 3 donors. The sequenced material came from PBMCs or T cells enriched from blood (not recorded which). This TCR was sampled from a woman aged 18-29 years who had recovered from COVID-19. The chain uses TRBV5-1 and TRBJ2-5, with D possibly matching TRBD2 (7 bases). The CDR3: CASSRNGGREETQYF. CDR3 coding DNA: TGCGCCAGCAGCCGAAACGGGGGGCGTGAGGAGACCCAGTACTTC.